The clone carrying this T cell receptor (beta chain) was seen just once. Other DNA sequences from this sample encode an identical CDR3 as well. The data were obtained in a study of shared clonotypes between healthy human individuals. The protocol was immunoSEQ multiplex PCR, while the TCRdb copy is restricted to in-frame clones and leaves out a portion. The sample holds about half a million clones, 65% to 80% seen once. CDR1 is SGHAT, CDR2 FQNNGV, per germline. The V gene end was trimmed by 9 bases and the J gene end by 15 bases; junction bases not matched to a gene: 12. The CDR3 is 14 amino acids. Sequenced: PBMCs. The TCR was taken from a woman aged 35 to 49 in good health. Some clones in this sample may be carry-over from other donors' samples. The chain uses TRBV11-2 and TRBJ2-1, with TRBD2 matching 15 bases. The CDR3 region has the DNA TGTGCCAGTAGCCCCGGACTAGCGGGAGGGCCCCCGTTCTTC. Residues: CASSPGLAGGPPFF.